The clone carrying this TCR beta chain was observed a handful of times. Antigen: not known. These data belong to a study of shared clonotypes between healthy human individuals. The study's findings and limits: Shared across a handful of donors were roughly 4.8% of the naive CD4 clonotypes. In contrast to clonotypes shared by all four donors, non-shared clonotypes had lower generation probabilities.

Genomic DNA of each subset was evenly split across several immunoSEQ plates. The assay was immunoSEQ multiplex PCR, and TCRdb's table has in-frame clones only and misses some. This repertoire shows over a million clones, 75% to 80% found once; its top ten account for around 0.61%. The investigators split CD4+ cells into a CD45RA+ naive subset and a CD45RA-negative memory subset. Looked up from germline, CDR1 is GTSNPN and CDR2 is SVGIG (reference sequence). The length of the CDR3 is 13 residues. Trimming shortened V by 2 bases and J by 1 base, and 8 bases separated the two germline ends. The V and J genes are TRBV30 and TRBJ1-1; D remains ambiguous. Source material: memory CD4+ T cells from PBMCs. Noted subset: CD45RA-negative fraction. This TCR came from a man aged 18 to 29 in good health. Some clones in this sample may be carry-over from other donors' samples. CDR3 coding DNA: TGTGCCTGGAGTAAAATCAGGAACACTGAAGCTTTCTTT. Amino acids: CAWSKIRNTEAFF.